The 25 T cell receptor beta chains listed next were all sequenced from one sample in a study of blood T cells in healthy people across ages. A second PCR of about 6 to 12 cycles used a sample-barcoded 5' primer and a J-beta primer mix. MiXCR, run by TCRdb on the 5' RACE reads, gives a single entry per CDR3 protein. The table lists around 1,800,000 distinct CDR3 sequences, around 40% of them singletons. Sequences were obtained from blood. The receptors stem from a human donor in good health.

V gene TRBV20-1 combines with J gene TRBJ2-5, with D possibly matching TRBD2 (6 bases). The CDR3 runs 14 residues. V shed 6 bases and J shed 5 bases, with 19 bases lying between them. The V gene's germline CDR1 is DFQATT and CDR2 SNEGSKA (reference sequence). CDR3 amino acids: CSAAIDGGKETQYF. The CDR3 DNA is TGCAGTGCCGCCATCGATGGGGGGAAGGAGACCCAGTACTTC.

CDR3: CASSQVAASGTLTDTQYF. In DNA form, the CDR3 reads TGCGCCAGCAGCCAAGTGGCGGCTAGCGGGACCCTCACAGATACGCAGTATTTT. The V call is TRBV4-1, the J call TRBJ2-3, with 9 positions matching TRBD2. CDR3 size: 18 residues. Germline V lookup: CDR1 MGHRA, CDR2 YSYEKL. The trim removed 1 base at V and 2 bases at J, leaving 10 bases unmatched.

Concerning this clonotype: An end of the junction does not agree with germline; a read error may underlie this. This chain uses TRBV27 with TRBJ2-6; no clear D. This CDR3 has 15 amino acids. Per the germline V gene, CDR1 is MNHEY and CDR2 is SMNVEV (reference sequence). The DNA of the CDR3 is TGTGCCAACAGTCCCGACATAGCTGGGGCCAACGTCCTGACTTTC. It yields the protein CANSPDIAGANVLTF.

To note about this clonotype: One end of the junction varies from germline; a read error may be responsible. The rearrangement joins TRBV6-5 to TRBJ1-2; TRBD1 matches at 7 bases. CDR3 size: 12 residues. Looked up from germline, CDR1 is MNHEY and CDR2 is SVGAGI. The CDR3 nucleotides read TGTGCCGGCAGGGGGGACAGCTATGGCTACACCTTC. It yields the protein CAGRGDSYGYTF.

This chain connects TRBV7-9 to TRBJ2-1, with a weak D call TRBD2 (6 bases). CDR1 and CDR2 from the germline V gene are SEHNR and FQNEAQ (reference sequence). The CDR3 covers 15 residues. The V and J ends lost 4 bases and 5 bases respectively, with 15 bases between them. CDR3 coding DNA: TGTGCCAGCAGCTACGCCGGGACTGGACACAATGAGCAGTTCTTC. Encoded protein: CASSYAGTGHNEQFF.

This clonotype appeared a few times. V usage is TRBV29-1 and J usage is TRBJ1-1; D gene uncertain. The V and J ends lost 3 bases and 5 bases respectively, with 13 bases between them. The CDR3 has 13 residues. The germline V gene has CDR1 SQVTM and CDR2 ANQGSEA. CDR3 sequence (DNA): TGCAGCGTTGAGGAGGGCGTGGGGACTGAAGCTTTCTTT. Its protein is CSVEEGVGTEAFF. Full variable domain (rest looked up from reference TRBV29-1 and TRBJ1-1): SAVISQKPSRDICQRGTSLTIQCQVDSQVTMMFWYRQQPGQSLTLIATANQGSEATYESGFVIDKFPISRPNLTFSTLTVSNMSPEDSSIYLCSVEEGVGTEAFFGQGTRLTVV.

The gene calls are TRBV12-3 or TRBV12-4 and TRBJ2-4; 7 nucleotides match TRBD2. V lost 5 bases, J lost 9 bases, and 7 bases stayed unmatched. This CDR3 spans 13 amino acids. The CDR3 region is CASSASGGSIQYF. The DNA for the CDR3 is TGTGCCAGCAGTGCCTCTGGCGGGAGCATTCAGTACTTC.

A single count supports this clonotype. A much larger clone is a single base away; this may be a read error. The chain links TRBV6-1 to TRBJ2-3; 13 nucleotides match TRBD2. This CDR3 contains 19 residues. CDR1 is MNHNS, CDR2 SASEGT, per germline. The CDR3 bases are TGTGTCAGCACCCCAGGGGGGCCGGGACTAGCGGGGTGGACAGATACGCAGTATTTT. This encodes CVSTPGGPGLAGWTDTQYF.

This clonotype occurred many times. The V and J genes are TRBV9 and TRBJ2-3; TRBD1 agrees at 9 bases. The length of the CDR3 is 15 residues. Per germline, CDR1 SGDLS and CDR2 YYNGEE. With V trimmed by 2 bases and J by 0 bases, 1 base remained unmatched. CDR3 residues: CASSVGTGSTDTQYF. CDR3 DNA sequence: TGTGCCAGCAGCGTCGGGACAGGGAGCACAGATACGCAGTATTTT.

The J gene is TRBJ2-1, the V gene TRBV4-3; 11 nucleotides line up with TRBD2. This CDR3 has 15 amino acids. Trimming at V came to 6 bases and at J to 7 bases, leaving 8 bases not matched to a gene. From germline, CDR1 is LGHNA and CDR2 YSLEER. Here the CDR3 DNA reads TGCGCCAGCAGGTGGGGGACTAGCGGTGGAAATGAGCAGTTCTTC. Translating gives CASRWGTSGGNEQFF.

This clonotype has just a few counts. The chain uses TRBV18 and TRBJ2-7, with D possibly called TRBD1 or TRBD2 (5 bases each). V shed 5 bases and J shed 2 bases, with 13 bases lying between them. CDR1 is KGHSH, CDR2 LQKENI, per germline. This CDR3 comprises 14 residues. The CDR3 DNA reads TGTGCCAGCTCAATGGGACCGTACACCTACGAGCAGTACTTC. Encoded protein: CASSMGPYTYEQYF.

This clonotype showed up many times. The chain carries TRBV7-2 and TRBJ1-5; D is uncertain. CDR1 SGHTA and CDR2 FQGNSA come from the germline V gene. The CDR3 has 12 amino acids. Deletions cut 6 bases from V and 7 bases from J, with 10 bases between. The CDR3 here is CASSSLGQPQHF. As DNA, the CDR3 is TGTGCCAGCAGTTCCCTTGGGCAGCCCCAGCATTTT.

This chain links TRBV6-1 with TRBJ1-1, with D possibly being TRBD1 (5 bases). Trimming removed 3 bases at V and 4 bases at J, with 6 bases between. Germline loops: CDR1 MNHNS, CDR2 SASEGT. This CDR3 spans 12 amino acids. In nucleotides, the CDR3 is TGTGCCAGCAGTGACAGGGTCACTGAAGCTTTCTTT. This codes for CASSDRVTEAFF.

This clonotype was seen more than once but under ten times. The genes are TRBV5-1 and TRBJ1-2; 10 bases align to TRBD1. Losses at the gene ends were 5 bases for V and 6 bases for J; bases not matched to a gene: 7. Germline V gives CDR1 SGHRS, CDR2 YFSETQ. The CDR3 runs to 14 residues. CDR3 sequence reads: CASRPRGTGDGYTF. CDR3 nucleotide sequence: TGCGCCAGCAGACCCCGTGGGACAGGGGATGGCTACACCTTC.

This chain connects TRBV7-2 to TRBJ1-1; D is ambiguous. Germline-derived CDR1 and CDR2 are SGHTA and FQGNSA. The V gene lost 5 bases and the J gene lost 6 bases, with 16 bases spanning the gap. CDR3 size: 14 residues. The CDR3 sequence is CASSPRSLESEAFF. CDR3 bases: TGTGCCAGCAGCCCTAGGTCCCTCGAATCTGAAGCTTTCTTT.

This clonotype is a singleton in its sample. The rearrangement joins TRBV20-1 to TRBJ1-4; D is unclear. The CDR3 contains 13 residues. Trimming took 6 bases from V and 3 from J, leaving 11 bases between them. Germline V gives CDR1 DFQATT, CDR2 SNEGSKA (reference sequence). CDR3 region: CSAARAPNEKLFF. The CDR3 DNA follows: TGCAGTGCAGCTCGAGCGCCTAATGAAAAACTGTTTTTT.

The chain joins TRBV5-5 to TRBJ2-1; 11 bases fit TRBD1. This CDR3 has 14 residues. Germline lookup yields CDR1 SGHKS and CDR2 YYEKEE (reference sequence). Trimming removed 2 bases from V and 9 bases from J; junction bases left unmatched: 4. CDR3: CASSFRTGGGEQFF. The CDR3 coding sequence is TGTGCCAGCAGCTTTAGGACAGGGGGCGGTGAGCAGTTCTTC.

The V and J genes are TRBV20-1 and TRBJ1-6; D is undetermined. Germline CDR1 is DFQATT and CDR2 is SNEGSKA (reference sequence). The CDR3 has 12 residues. With 6 bases removed from V and 7 bases from J, the gap between germline ends came to 10 bases. The CDR3 DNA is TGCAGTGCGGGCAATCCGAATTCACCCCTCCACTTT. Its translation: CSAGNPNSPLHF.

In this sample, this clonotype turned up a few times. The chain couples TRBV20-1 to TRBJ2-1; TRBD2 is a possible D gene (6 bases). The CDR3 contains 19 residues. Trimming removed 3 bases at V and 1 base at J, with 25 bases between. In germline, CDR1 is DFQATT, CDR2 SNEGSKA (reference sequence). CDR3 region: CSASRSLPRDLNSYNEQFF. The CDR3 nucleotides read TGCAGTGCTAGCCGATCTTTACCCCGGGACTTAAATTCCTACAATGAGCAGTTCTTC.

This chain uses TRBV7-2 with TRBJ1-1, with a weak D call TRBD1 (6 bases). The V and J ends lost 2 bases and 4 bases respectively, with 14 bases between them. Germline V CDR1 and CDR2: SGHTA, FQGNSA. The CDR3 loop spans 15 amino acids. CDR3 nucleotides: TGTGCCAGCAGCTTATTAGTGTGGGGGGCCACTGAAGCTTTCTTT. The encoded protein is CASSLLVWGATEAFF.

This clonotype turned up a few times. V gene TRBV5-5 combines with J gene TRBJ2-1; the D call may be TRBD1 or TRBD2 (6 bases each). The germline gives CDR1 SGHKS, CDR2 YYEKEE (reference sequence). Trimming removed 7 bases at V and 0 bases at J, with 14 bases between. The CDR3 runs to 15 residues. The CDR3 DNA sequence: TGTGCCAGCGGACCGGGGGCGGCCTCCTACAATGAGCAGTTCTTC. Residues: CASGPGAASYNEQFF.

On this clonotype itself: One junction end does not reproduce the germline sequence, and a read error may be involved. V gene TRBV12-3 or TRBV12-4 combines with J gene TRBJ1-2; 7 bases match TRBD1. This CDR3 is built from 15 residues. The CDR3 DNA reads as TGTGCCCGCAGTCTCCAGGGGGGAATTGGCTATGGCTACACCTTC. It translates to CARSLQGGIGYGYTF.

CDR3 in amino acids: CASSQTTDTEAFF. Here the CDR3 DNA reads TGCGCCAGCAGCCAGACAACAGACACTGAAGCTTTCTTT. The J gene is TRBJ1-1, the V gene TRBV4-3; D gene uncertain. Germline CDR1 and CDR2: LGHNA and YSLEER. CDR3 length: 13 residues. V was shortened by 3 bases and J by 3 bases, with 8 bases between the two germline ends.

V and J are TRBV12-5 and TRBJ1-5, with 8 bases identical to TRBD1. Unmatched junction bases numbered 3, after V lost 1 base and J lost 4 bases. CDR1 and CDR2 from the germline V gene are LGHNT and FRNRAP. The CDR3 is made up of 15 amino acids. The CDR3 sequence: CASGLGQGPNQPQHF. The CDR3 DNA reads as TGTGCTAGTGGTTTGGGACAGGGGCCAAATCAGCCCCAGCATTTT.

This sequence joins TRBV24-1 and TRBJ2-6; TRBD1 aligns across 8 bases. The CDR3 is 18 amino acids. J gave up 0 bases and V 3 bases, and 6 bases lay outside the gene matches. The germline V gene encodes CDR1 KGHDR and CDR2 SFDVKD. The CDR3 here is CATSDTGQGFSGANVLTF. The CDR3 DNA reads as TGTGCCACCAGTGATACAGGACAGGGTTTCTCTGGGGCCAACGTCCTGACTTTC.